Presented here are 24 T cell receptor beta chains from one specimen sequenced in a study of cytomegalovirus exposure and HLA in healthy donors. In the PCR, 60 Vbeta and 13 Jbeta primers were used. Profiled with immunoSEQ multiplex PCR; TCRdb holds only in-frame clones, not every one. The sample includes roughly 200,000 clones. Specimen: PBMCs. The origin of the receptors is a girl aged 2-15 years in good health and CMV-seropositive.

The gene calls are TRBV18 and TRBJ2-7, with 9 bases matching TRBD2. The germline V gene has CDR1 KGHSH and CDR2 LQKENI. V dropped 2 bases and J dropped 4; count of bases not matched to a gene: 6. CDR3 length: 15 residues. The CDR3 coding sequence is TGTGCCAGCTCACCAAGGCTAGCGGGACAATACGAGCAGTACTTC. This gives the protein CASSPRLAGQYEQYF.

The V and J genes are TRBV9 and TRBJ2-7; 9 bases match TRBD2. This CDR3 spans 15 amino acids. CDR1 and CDR2 from the germline V gene are SGDLS and YYNGEE. The V gene end was trimmed by 3 bases and the J gene end by 2 bases; junction bases not matched to a gene: 6. The CDR3 DNA follows: TGTGCCAGCAGCGAGGGGACTAGCAGAACCTACGAGCAGTACTTC. Its translation is CASSEGTSRTYEQYF.

V and J are TRBV28 and TRBJ1-3; 11 bases line up with TRBD1. CDR1 and CDR2 (germline): MDHEN, SYDVKM. V was pared by 4 bases and J by 3 bases, with 8 bases of the junction left unmatched. This CDR3 spans 17 amino acids. For the CDR3, the DNA is TGTGCCAGCAGTTCCTCGGGACAGGGGGAAATTGGAAACACCATATATTTT. As protein: CASSSSGQGEIGNTIYF. Drawing the rest from reference TRBV28 and TRBJ1-3, the complete variable domain is DVKVTQSSRYLVKRTGEKVFLECVQDMDHENMFWYRQDPGLGLRLIYFSYDVKMKEKGDIPEGYSVSREKKERFSLILESASTNQTSMYLCASSSSGQGEIGNTIYFGEGSWLTVV.

The gene calls are TRBV15 and TRBJ2-6; D is ambiguous. Germline loops: CDR1 LNHNV, CDR2 YYDKDF (reference sequence). With 0 bases removed from V and 0 bases from J, the gap between germline ends came to 6 bases. This CDR3 has 16 amino acids. The CDR3 DNA follows: TGTGCCACCAGCAGAGATCCCAGCTCTGGGGCCAACGTCCTGACTTTC. This sequence encodes CATSRDPSSGANVLTF.

The V gene is TRBV18, the J gene TRBJ1-3; TRBD1 might be the D (6 bases). With 6 bases removed from V and 0 bases from J, the gap between germline ends came to 18 bases. Germline V gives CDR1 KGHSH, CDR2 LQKENI. The CDR3 is 17 residues long. Here the CDR3 DNA reads TGTGCCAGCTCCCAGCTACAGGGTATAAGCTCTGGAAACACCATATATTTT. Encoded protein: CASSQLQGISSGNTIYF.

Here the CDR3 reads CASNSGGGSGEQYF. The DNA of the CDR3 is TGTGCCAGCAACTCAGGGGGCGGTTCAGGCGAGCAGTACTTC. The chain has TRBV7-2 and TRBJ2-7; 8 bases match TRBD1. The germline V gene encodes CDR1 SGHTA and CDR2 FQGNSA. With V trimmed by 7 bases and J by 6 bases, 11 bases remained unmatched. The CDR3 totals 14 residues.

The chain links TRBV28 to TRBJ1-1, with 7 bases lining up with TRBD1. This CDR3 spans 11 amino acids. The V gene's germline CDR1 is MDHEN and CDR2 SYDVKM. Trimming cost V 4 bases and J 7 bases; bases outside gene matches: 0. CDR3 loop: CASSWTGEAFF. CDR3 DNA sequence: TGTGCCAGCAGTTGGACAGGTGAAGCTTTCTTT.

The chain employs TRBV19 and TRBJ1-2; D uncertain. Germline lookup yields CDR1 LNHDA and CDR2 SQIVND (reference sequence). This CDR3 has 17 amino acids. The V end lost 1 base, the J end lost 0 bases, and 15 bases lay between the germline ends. The CDR3 DNA sequence: TGTGCCAGTAGTATAGGGTTCCTCAGAAAGACTAACTATGGCTACACCTTC. Encoded protein: CASSIGFLRKTNYGYTF.

This chain uses TRBV28 with TRBJ1-2, with 7 positions matching TRBD1. Germline V lookup: CDR1 MDHEN, CDR2 SYDVKM. This CDR3 spans 12 amino acids. After removal of 6 bases from V and 8 bases from J, the junction contained 6 bases not matched to a gene. This chain's CDR3 is CASRTGFRGYTF. In DNA, the CDR3 is TGTGCCAGCAGGACAGGGTTTAGGGGCTACACCTTC.

CDR3: CASSVPGLAGPPDTQYF. The CDR3 DNA reads TGTGCCAGCAGTGTCCCGGGACTAGCGGGACCCCCGGATACGCAGTATTTT. This chain joins TRBV28 and TRBJ2-3, with 13 bases identical to TRBD2. V was clipped by 5 bases and J by 6 bases; unmatched bases: 11. Germline V gene sequence: CDR1 MDHEN, CDR2 SYDVKM. CDR3 size: 17 residues.

The chain employs TRBV28 and TRBJ2-7; TRBD1 might be the D (6 bases). This CDR3 is built from 15 residues. Germline loops: CDR1 MDHEN, CDR2 SYDVKM. V was pared by 3 bases and J by 2 bases, with 14 bases between. The CDR3 sequence: CASSLTQQGAYEQYF. The CDR3 nucleotides read TGTGCCAGCAGTTTGACCCAACAGGGTGCCTACGAGCAGTACTTC.

V is TRBV30 and J is TRBJ1-1; D ambiguous. Germline V gene data show CDR1 as GTSNPN and CDR2 as SVGIG (reference sequence). The CDR3 extends over 12 amino acids. The germline V and J ends were trimmed by 3 bases and 11 bases, with 16 bases remaining between them. DNA of the CDR3: TGTGCCTGGAGATCAACAACCCCCGGGGCTTTCTTT. Translated, it gives CAWRSTTPGAFF.

This sequence joins TRBV5-1 and TRBJ2-7, with 7 nucleotides matching TRBD2. Per the germline V gene, CDR1 is SGHRS and CDR2 is YFSETQ. J was trimmed by 0 bases and V by 2 bases; bases with no gene match: 5. The CDR3 contains 15 residues. CDR3 nucleotide sequence: TGCGCCAGCAGCTTTTCGCCTAGCGGCTCCTACGAGCAGTACTTC. The encoded protein is CASSFSPSGSYEQYF.

The chain is built from TRBV7-9 and TRBJ1-3, with D tentatively TRBD1 (5 bases). The CDR3 is 16 residues long. The ends were cut back, 7 bases at V and 4 bases at J, with 20 bases in the middle. Germline-derived CDR1 and CDR2 are SEHNR and FQNEAQ (reference sequence). The CDR3 here is CASTQSGVGGGNTIYF. In DNA form, the CDR3 reads TGTGCCAGCACCCAATCGGGGGTTGGAGGAGGAAACACCATATATTTT.

This rearrangement joins TRBV10-3 to TRBJ2-3, with 8 nucleotides matching TRBD1. The V and J ends lost 9 bases and 4 bases, in that order; junction bases with no gene match: 9. The CDR3 has 14 residues. Germline CDR1 is ENHRY and CDR2 is SYGVKD. The CDR3, as DNA: TGTGCCATAACGGACTCAGGGGGCCCAGATACGCAGTATTTT. The encoded protein is CAITDSGGPDTQYF.

The CDR3 reads CASSLVGGGRKETQYF. CDR3 coding DNA: TGTGCCAGCAGCTTAGTGGGGGGAGGGCGTAAAGAGACCCAGTACTTC. The rearrangement uses TRBV7-3 and TRBJ2-5; 7 bases match TRBD2. Looked up from germline, CDR1 is SGHTA and CDR2 is FQGTGA. CDR3 length equals 16 residues. V was pared by 2 bases and J by 3 bases, with 9 bases of the junction left unmatched.

This sequence joins TRBV6-5 and TRBJ2-3; D not certain. The V end lost 2 bases, the J end lost 1 base, and 10 bases lay between the germline ends. The CDR3 spans 15 residues. From germline, CDR1 is MNHEY and CDR2 SVGAGI. Here the CDR3 DNA reads TGTGCCAGCAGTTACGATGGCACGCGCACAGATACGCAGTATTTT. Translating it yields CASSYDGTRTDTQYF.

V is TRBV27 and J is TRBJ2-7; D is unclear. Germline CDR1 reads MNHEY; CDR2 reads SMNVEV (reference sequence). Trimming took 0 bases from V and 6 from J, leaving 6 bases between them. The CDR3 is 12 residues long. This chain's CDR3 is CASSLSGFEQYF. The CDR3 DNA reads TGTGCCAGCAGTTTATCCGGGTTCGAGCAGTACTTC.

As regards this clone: The junction departs from the called germline gene at one end, perhaps through a read error. The CDR3, as DNA: TGTGCTAGCAGCTTTTCCCAGGGAGGGCCCCAGCATTTT. This translates into CASSFSQGGPQHF. The chain couples TRBV7-7 to TRBJ1-5, with D perhaps matching TRBD1 (5 bases). CDR3 length: 13 residues. Germline CDR1 and CDR2: SSHAT and FNYEAQ (reference sequence).

J is TRBJ2-5 and V is TRBV7-2; D is uncertain. V lost 0 bases, J lost 0 bases, and 8 bases lay in between. Germline-derived CDR1 and CDR2 are SGHTA and FQGNSA. The CDR3 sequence is 15 residues long. CDR3 nucleotides: TGTGCCAGCAGCTTAGCGAGGCGGTACCAAGAGACCCAGTACTTC. The encoded protein is CASSLARRYQETQYF. The whole variable domain, remainder taken from reference TRBV7-2 and TRBJ2-5, is GAGVSQSPSNKVTEKGKDVELRCDPISGHTALYWYRQSLGQGLEFLIYFQGNSAPDKSGLPSDRFSAERTGGSVSTLTIQRTQQEDSAVYLCASSLARRYQETQYFGPGTRLLVL.

The chain recombines TRBV19 with TRBJ2-6; 12 positions agree with TRBD1. After removal of 1 base from V and 4 bases from J, the junction contained 5 bases not matched to a gene. This CDR3 comprises 18 residues. Germline CDR1 LNHDA, CDR2 SQIVND (reference sequence). This CDR3 reads CASSIGTGQGAGANVLTF. In DNA, the CDR3 is TGTGCCAGTAGTATAGGGACGGGACAGGGGGCCGGGGCCAACGTCCTGACTTTC.

The CDR3 loop is CASSLDFGGLEQYF. In DNA form, the CDR3 reads TGTGCCAGCAGCTTAGATTTTGGGGGCTTGGAGCAGTACTTC. The V and J genes are TRBV11-2 and TRBJ2-7, with D maybe TRBD1 (6 bases). Trimming pared 0 bases from V and 7 bases from J, leaving 13 bases between. Germline assignment: CDR1 SGHAT and CDR2 FQNNGV. This CDR3 is 14 amino acids long. The complete variable domain, with remaining parts taken from reference TRBV11-2 and TRBJ2-7, reads EAGVAQSPRYKIIEKRQSVAFWCNPISGHATLYWYQQILGQGPKLLIQFQNNGVVDDSQLPKDRFSAERLKGVDSTLKIQPAKLEDSAVYLCASSLDFGGLEQYFGPGTRLTVT.

This chain joins TRBV7-8 and TRBJ2-7; a weak D match, TRBD2 (5 bases). Trimming took off 0 bases at V and 3 bases at J, with 6 bases between the two ends. The CDR3 loop spans 13 amino acids. Germline assignment: CDR1 SGHVS and CDR2 FQNEAQ. The DNA for the CDR3 is TGTGCCAGCAGCTTAGCGGGAGACTACGAGCAGTACTTC. This gives the protein CASSLAGDYEQYF.

The chain carries TRBV10-3 and TRBJ2-2, with 8 bases identical to TRBD1. The length of the CDR3 is 17 residues. V lost 0 bases, J lost 6 bases, and 9 bases stayed unmatched. Germline V gene lookup returns CDR1 ENHRY and CDR2 SYGVKD. For the CDR3, the DNA is TGTGCCATCAGTGAGTCAAAGGACAGGGAAGTAGCCGGGGAGCTGTTTTTT. Translation gives CAISESKDREVAGELFF.